The 24 T cell receptor beta chains below were found in one sample sequenced in a study of T cell responses to AZD1222 COVID-19 vaccine. Measured with immunoSEQ multiplex PCR; TCRdb has only the in-frame clones, and not every one. The table records 95,000 to 100,000 clones, roughly 90% of them present only once. The specimen was peripheral blood, collected 28 days after the second AZD1222 dose. These receptors originate from an adult who received the AZD1222 COVID-19 vaccine.

This chain links TRBV4-2 with TRBJ2-2; D tentatively reads TRBD1 or TRBD2 (5 bases each). The germline V gene encodes CDR1 LGHNA and CDR2 YNFKEQ. The germline V and J ends were trimmed by 4 bases and 0 bases, with 12 bases remaining between them. This CDR3 comprises 16 residues. The CDR3 region is CASSPGTGTNTGELFF. CDR3 sequence (DNA): TGTGCCAGCAGCCCCGGGACGGGGACGAACACCGGGGAGCTGTTTTTT.

V gene TRBV21-1 combines with J gene TRBJ1-3; TRBD1, the D gene given by the table, was not confirmed from the DNA. TRBV21-1 is a recognized pseudogene. The CDR3 length is 15 residues. CDR3 region: CASSKIHSSGNTIYF. Written as DNA, the CDR3 is TGTGCCAGCAGCAAAATACATTCCTCTGGAAACACCATATATTTT.

V usage is TRBV29-1 and J usage is TRBJ2-2; a possible D gene is TRBD2 (6 bases). CDR1 is SQVTM and CDR2 is ANQGSEA in the germline V gene. The CDR3 has 14 residues. V gave up 5 bases and J gave up 2 bases, with 12 bases separating them. Written as DNA, the CDR3 is TGCAGCGTTCTGCCCGGGAGAAACACCGGGGAGCTGTTTTTT. This encodes CSVLPGRNTGELFF.

The chain combines TRBV24-1 with TRBJ2-3; TRBD1 aligns across 9 bases. CDR3 length: 15 amino acids. Germline V lookup: CDR1 KGHDR, CDR2 SFDVKD. The trim removed 7 bases at V and 2 bases at J, leaving 6 bases unmatched. The DNA of the CDR3 is TGTGCCACCAGGAAGGGACAGGGAAACACAGATACGCAGTATTTT. Its translation is CATRKGQGNTDTQYF.

The gene calls are TRBV27 and TRBJ1-1; D not resolved. Germline CDR1 MNHEY, CDR2 SMNVEV (reference sequence). There are 13 residues in the CDR3. Trimming pared 0 bases from V and 6 bases from J, leaving 8 bases between. The CDR3 region is CASSLSASAEAFF. The CDR3 DNA reads TGTGCCAGCAGTTTATCAGCGAGCGCTGAAGCTTTCTTT.

In DNA form, the CDR3 reads TGTGCCAGCAGCGTAGATCAGGGGGCATTTGGCTACACCTTC. Translated, it gives CASSVDQGAFGYTF. The chain uses TRBV9 and TRBJ1-2; 8 nucleotides match TRBD1. The CDR3 runs to 14 residues. Per germline, CDR1 SGDLS and CDR2 YYNGEE. J lost 7 bases, V lost 0 bases, and 5 bases had no gene match.

This clone occurred once. This chain connects TRBV10-3 to TRBJ2-3, with TRBD2 identical over 9 bases. Trimming cost V 0 bases and J 3 bases; bases outside gene matches: 4. The CDR3 loop spans 16 amino acids. CDR1 and CDR2 (germline): ENHRY, SYGVKD. Here the CDR3 DNA reads TGTGCCATCAGTGAGTCGGCGGGAGGGGCAACAGATACGCAGTATTTT. Translated, it gives CAISESAGGATDTQYF.

This chain connects TRBV18 to TRBJ1-2; D remains ambiguous. Germline CDR1 reads KGHSH; CDR2 reads LQKENI. The CDR3 contains 11 residues. Trimming took 2 bases from V and 6 from J, leaving 4 bases between them. CDR3 bases: TGTGCCAGCTCACCAGTGAATGGCTACACCTTC. This translates into CASSPVNGYTF.

The rearrangement uses TRBV7-9 and TRBJ2-4; D might be TRBD1 (6 bases). Per the germline V gene, CDR1 is SEHNR and CDR2 is FQNEAQ (reference sequence). This CDR3 has 15 residues. Trimming left V 4 bases short and J 2 bases short, with 12 bases between. The CDR3 is CASSSHRVPKNIQYF. DNA of the CDR3: TGTGCCAGCAGCTCTCACAGGGTACCCAAAAACATTCAGTACTTC.

The chain uses TRBV4-1 and TRBJ1-5, with 9 bases identical to TRBD1. Germline CDR1 is MGHRA and CDR2 is YSYEKL. Trimming at V came to 2 bases and at J to 7 bases, leaving 12 bases not matched to a gene. The CDR3 covers 17 residues. The CDR3 sequence is CASSQPTTGGHRQPQHF. DNA for the CDR3: TGCGCCAGCAGCCAACCGACAACAGGGGGCCATAGGCAGCCCCAGCATTTT.

The rearrangement uses TRBV6-5 and TRBJ1-2; 9 positions agree with TRBD1. The CDR3 runs to 15 residues. V shed 5 bases, J shed 2 bases, and the junction held 6 bases outside the gene matches. CDR1 MNHEY and CDR2 SVGAGI come from the germline V gene. The CDR3 region has the DNA TGTGCCAGCAGTCCCGAGGGACAGGGAAACTATGGCTACACCTTC. This gives the protein CASSPEGQGNYGYTF.

The chain links TRBV29-1 to TRBJ2-3; 15 positions match TRBD2. The CDR3 covers 13 residues. Per the germline V gene, CDR1 is SQVTM and CDR2 is ANQGSEA. J was trimmed by 5 bases and V by 7 bases; bases with no gene match: 1. DNA for the CDR3: TGCAGCGGGGGACTAGCGGGAGGAGATACGCAGTATTTT. It yields the protein CSGGLAGGDTQYF.

J is TRBJ1-4 and V is TRBV12-5; D remains unclear. Looked up from germline, CDR1 is LGHNT and CDR2 is FRNRAP. This CDR3 has 14 amino acids. Trimming cost V 5 bases and J 8 bases, with 15 bases left between them. The CDR3 DNA follows: TGTGCTAGTGGTCGAAGTCACGGAGGGGAAAAACTGTTTTTT. Translating it yields CASGRSHGGEKLFF.

The rearrangement links TRBV30 to TRBJ1-4; no reliable D call. In germline, CDR1 is GTSNPN, CDR2 SVGIG (reference sequence). The ends were cut back, 1 base at V and 0 bases at J, with 3 bases in the middle. The CDR3 has 13 residues. CDR3 amino acids: CAWSEATNEKLFF. The CDR3 DNA reads TGTGCCTGGAGTGAGGCAACTAATGAAAAACTGTTTTTT.

This chain connects TRBV9 to TRBJ2-7; TRBD2 matches 7 bases. The CDR3 loop spans 14 amino acids. Per the germline V gene, CDR1 is SGDLS and CDR2 is YYNGEE. Trimming removed 3 bases from V and 5 bases from J; junction bases left unmatched: 8. The CDR3 here is CASSGGLLSDEQYF. The CDR3 DNA reads TGTGCCAGCAGCGGGGGACTATTGTCAGACGAGCAGTACTTC.

The chain couples TRBV12-5 to TRBJ2-2; D unclear. This CDR3 spans 12 amino acids. V was trimmed by 2 bases and J by 6 bases, leaving 4 bases between them. Germline V gene data show CDR1 as LGHNT and CDR2 as FRNRAP. The CDR3: CASGLSAGELFF. The DNA of the CDR3 is TGTGCTAGTGGTTTGTCGGCCGGGGAGCTGTTTTTT. Using reference TRBV12-5 and TRBJ2-2 for the parts outside the CDR3, the full variable domain is DARVTQTPRHKVTEMGQEVTMRCQPILGHNTVFWYRQTMMQGLELLAYFRNRAPLDDSGMPKDRFSAEMPDATLATLKIQPSEPRDSAVYFCASGLSAGELFFGEGSRLTVL.

The rearrangement links TRBV11-2 to TRBJ1-4, with D maybe TRBD1 (5 bases). This CDR3 has 15 amino acids. The germline V and J ends were trimmed by 5 bases and 0 bases, with 10 bases remaining between them. Per germline, CDR1 SGHAT and CDR2 FQNNGV. CDR3 sequence: CASSVGDATNEKLFF. CDR3 sequence (DNA): TGTGCCAGCAGCGTAGGGGACGCAACTAATGAAAAACTGTTTTTT.

V and J are TRBV30 and TRBJ1-1, with unresolved D. The CDR3 spans 13 residues. Germline loops: CDR1 GTSNPN, CDR2 SVGIG (reference sequence). The ends were cut back, 1 base at V and 2 bases at J, with 8 bases in the middle. Written as DNA, the CDR3 is TGTGCCTGGAGTGGGCAGTTAAACACTGAAGCTTTCTTT. Translation gives CAWSGQLNTEAFF.

The V and J genes are TRBV13 and TRBJ2-3, with TRBD2 matching over 13 bases. The CDR3 length is 16 residues. The germline V gene encodes CDR1 PRHDT and CDR2 FYEKMQ (reference sequence). Losses at the gene ends were 5 bases for V and 5 bases for J; bases not matched to a gene: 7. CDR3 in DNA: TGTGCCAGCAGCCCCCCCGGACTAGCGGGAGTAGATACGCAGTATTTT. Protein sequence: CASSPPGLAGVDTQYF. Drawing the rest from reference TRBV13 and TRBJ2-3, the complete variable domain is AAGVIQSPRHLIKEKRETATLKCYPIPRHDTVYWYQQGPGQDPQFLISFYEKMQSDKGSIPDRFSAQQFSDYHSELNMSSLELGDSALYFCASSPPGLAGVDTQYFGPGTRLTVL.

This sequence joins TRBV10-3 and TRBJ1-5; 9 nucleotides align to TRBD1. Germline lookup yields CDR1 ENHRY and CDR2 SYGVKD. This CDR3 is built from 15 residues. Trimming removed 5 bases from V and 1 base from J; junction bases left unmatched: 3. CDR3 coding DNA: TGTGCCATCAGTCTACAGGGGGCGAGCAATCAGCCCCAGCATTTT. Translating gives CAISLQGASNQPQHF.

CDR3 loop: CSFGDTGANVLTF. The DNA of the CDR3 is TGCAGCTTCGGGGATACTGGGGCCAACGTCCTGACTTTC. The rearrangement joins TRBV29-1 to TRBJ2-6; the D gene is possibly TRBD2 (5 bases). Germline V CDR1 and CDR2: SQVTM, ANQGSEA. The CDR3 length is 13 residues. V was clipped by 8 bases and J by 2 bases, with 10 bases between them. Variable domain in full (rest from reference TRBV29-1 and TRBJ2-6): SAVISQKPSRDICQRGTSLTIQCQVDSQVTMMFWYRQQPGQSLTLIATANQGSEATYESGFVIDKFPISRPNLTFSTLTVSNMSPEDSSIYLCSFGDTGANVLTFGAGSRLTVL.

The chain recombines TRBV5-3 with TRBJ1-6, with 8 bases matching TRBD1. TRBV5-3 has ORF status, its function being uncertain. The CDR3 runs to 19 residues. V shed 0 bases, J shed 0 bases, and the junction held 8 bases outside the gene matches. In DNA, the CDR3 is TGTGCCAGAAGCTTGGGACAGGGGACCCCGAGCTCCTATAATTCACCCCTCCACTTT. It translates to CARSLGQGTPSSYNSPLHF.

The chain combines TRBV24-1 with TRBJ1-5; 11 positions match TRBD1. Per the germline V gene, CDR1 is KGHDR and CDR2 is SFDVKD. The CDR3 is 18 amino acids. Trimming at V came to 7 bases and at J to 3 bases, leaving 13 bases not matched to a gene. The CDR3 loop reads CATSAGTGGIGNNQPQHF. DNA of the CDR3: TGTGCCACCAGCGCCGGGACAGGGGGAATTGGGAACAATCAGCCCCAGCATTTT.

The rearrangement joins TRBV28 to TRBJ2-1; 12 bases are shared with TRBD2. CDR1 and CDR2 (germline): MDHEN, SYDVKM. V lost 4 bases to trimming and J lost 3 bases; unmatched junction nucleotides: 4. This CDR3 is built from 16 residues. The CDR3 loop is CASSSSTSGSYNEQFF. The CDR3 coding sequence is TGTGCCAGCAGTTCGTCGACTAGCGGGAGCTACAATGAGCAGTTCTTC.